These 12 T cell receptor beta chains originate from one sample sequenced in a study of shared clonotypes between healthy human individuals. TCRdb's copy holds only in-frame clones and misses some; the assay was immunoSEQ multiplex PCR. In the table there are about 530,000 clones, almost 97% of which are singletons. Sequenced sample: naive CD4+ T cells sorted from blood. Subset meaning: CD45RA+ positively selected. These receptors all come from a young woman in good health.

The V call is TRBV30, the J call TRBJ2-2; TRBD2 matches at 13 bases. The germline V gene has CDR1 GTSNPN and CDR2 SVGIG (reference sequence). V trimming: 1 base; J trimming: 4 bases; junction bases outside the gene matches: 3. The CDR3 loop spans 16 amino acids. This CDR3 is CAWSGGLAGFTGELFF. The CDR3 region has the DNA TGTGCCTGGAGTGGGGGACTAGCGGGATTCACCGGGGAGCTGTTTTTT.

V gene TRBV19 combines with J gene TRBJ2-5; D may correspond to TRBD1 or TRBD2 (6 bases each). Judging by the DNA end, TRBJ2-7 fits better; the J call may be wrong. The germline gives CDR1 LNHDA, CDR2 SQIVND (reference sequence). The CDR3 is 14 residues long. CDR3 in amino acids: CASSITGRGYEQYF. The CDR3 DNA reads as TGTGCCAGTAGTATAACAGGGCGGGGCTACGAGCAGTACTTC.

V and J are TRBV18 and TRBJ2-5, with 12 positions matching TRBD2. J lost 3 bases, V lost 6 bases, and 2 bases had no gene match. The CDR3 has 14 amino acids. Germline loops: CDR1 KGHSH, CDR2 LQKENI. CDR3 region: CASSRTSGKETQYF. CDR3 nucleotide sequence: TGTGCCAGCTCGCGGACTAGCGGGAAAGAGACCCAGTACTTC. Looking up the rest from reference TRBV18 and TRBJ2-5 gives the full variable domain: NAGVMQNPRHLVRRRGQEARLRCSPMKGHSHVYWYRQLPEEGLKFMVYLQKENIIDESGMPKERFSAEFPKEGPSILRIQQVVRGDSAAYFCASSRTSGKETQYFGPGTRLLVL.

The CDR3 region has the DNA TGTGCCAGCAGCTCCGGCGAAGGCTATGGCTACACCTTC. Translation gives CASSSGEGYGYTF. This chain links TRBV11-2 with TRBJ1-2; D unresolved. The V gene's germline CDR1 is SGHAT and CDR2 FQNNGV. The CDR3 runs 13 residues. V lost 4 bases and J lost 4, with 10 bases in between.

The CDR3 nucleotides read TGTGCCAGCAGTGAAGGGGGGGGGCCCTATGGCTACACCTTC. It translates to CASSEGGGPYGYTF. The rearrangement links TRBV2 to TRBJ1-2, with TRBD1 as a possible D gene (6 bases). CDR3 size: 14 residues. Between the trimmed V and J ends, which lost 1 base and 4 bases, there was a span of 10 bases. CDR1 is SNHLY and CDR2 is FYNNEI in the germline V gene. Filled out from reference TRBV2 and TRBJ1-2, the complete variable domain reads EPEVTQTPSHQVTQMGQEVILRCVPISNHLYFYWYRQILGQKVEFLVSFYNNEISEKSEIFDDQFSVERPDGSNFTLKIRSTKLEDSAMYFCASSEGGGPYGYTFGSGTRLTVV.

V is TRBV28 and J is TRBJ2-1; TRBD2 is a possible D gene (6 bases). The CDR3 is 16 amino acids. Per the germline V gene, CDR1 is MDHEN and CDR2 is SYDVKM. V was clipped by 5 bases and J by 0 bases, with 14 bases between them. CDR3 in amino acids: CASSGFVGSSYNEQFF. CDR3 bases: TGTGCCAGCAGTGGATTCGTCGGGAGCTCCTACAATGAGCAGTTCTTC.

The rearrangement uses TRBV27 and TRBJ1-6; 9 bases match TRBD1. CDR3 size: 13 residues. Germline V CDR1 and CDR2: MNHEY, SMNVEV (reference sequence). Trimming at V came to 8 bases and at J to 10 bases, leaving 6 bases not matched to a gene. The CDR3 nucleotides read TGTGCCAGCGACGGACAGGGGAAATCACCCCTCCACTTT. Translating gives CASDGQGKSPLHF.

The chain combines TRBV2 with TRBJ1-4; TRBD1 aligns across 7 bases. The germline gives CDR1 SNHLY, CDR2 FYNNEI. The V and J ends lost 6 bases and 2 bases, in that order; junction bases with no gene match: 6. The CDR3 covers 15 residues. The CDR3 reads CASSDQGQTNEKLFF. The CDR3 nucleotides are TGTGCCAGCAGCGACCAGGGACAGACTAATGAAAAACTGTTTTTT.

The chain couples TRBV18 to TRBJ1-4; D remains unclear. The germline gives CDR1 KGHSH, CDR2 LQKENI. Trimming stripped 4 bases from V and 8 bases from J, with 11 bases between. There are 13 residues in the CDR3. Here the CDR3 DNA reads TGTGCCAGCTCACGAAGACCGAGGGAAAAACTGTTTTTT. Its protein product is CASSRRPREKLFF.

J is TRBJ2-7 and V is TRBV7-9, with D hard to call. The CDR3 extends over 13 amino acids. Per the germline V gene, CDR1 is SEHNR and CDR2 is FQNEAQ (reference sequence). V was clipped by 4 bases and J by 4 bases, with 11 bases between them. The CDR3 DNA reads as TGTGCCAGCAGCTCATCTCTGGAGTACGAGCAGTACTTC. It translates to CASSSSLEYEQYF.

The chain is built from TRBV5-8 and TRBJ2-7; 12 bases align to TRBD2. Per the germline V gene, CDR1 is SGHTS and CDR2 is YDEGEE. The CDR3 runs 17 residues. V gave up 4 bases and J gave up 3 bases; unmatched junction bases: 11. The CDR3 protein is CASSLRLAGESFYEQYF. The CDR3, as DNA: TGTGCCAGCAGCCTAAGACTAGCGGGAGAATCTTTCTACGAGCAGTACTTC.

The chain employs TRBV5-1 and TRBJ2-1; D gene ambiguous. V lost 0 bases and J 0 bases, leaving 10 bases between the germline ends. This CDR3 has 16 residues. The germline gives CDR1 SGHRS, CDR2 YFSETQ. In nucleotides, the CDR3 is TGCGCCAGCAGCTTGGGAAGCCTTTACTCCTACAATGAGCAGTTCTTC. Encoded protein: CASSLGSLYSYNEQFF.